Sequencing of this T cell receptor (beta chain) was carried out in a study of blood T cell repertoires in COVID-19. As for the study in general: Specimens from acute and convalescent COVID-19 originated in the United States, Italy and Spain.

Sequencing was performed with immunoSEQ multiplex PCR; in TCRdb, only in-frame clones are kept and a portion is missing. The repertoire holds more than 95,000 clones, with 70% to 90% as singletons. Sequencing input: peripheral blood. The clonotype originates from a man aged 45 to 65 in a cohort sampled during active COVID-19.

The CDR3 region has the DNA TGTGCCAGCAGCTTGGATCCAGGAATGGGTGCGAGATCACCCCTCCACTTT. Translating it yields CASSLDPGMGARSPLHF. The chain couples TRBV5-4 to TRBJ1-6; D gene uncertain. The germline gives CDR1 SGHNT, CDR2 YYREEE (reference sequence). V lost 0 bases, J lost 10 bases, and 20 bases lay in between. The CDR3 has 17 amino acids.